This TCR beta chain was recorded in a study of blood T cell repertoires in COVID-19. Study details: PBMCs, B-cell-depleted T cells, or T cells were the source of the cDNA or gDNA that made up the material.

The data were produced by immunoSEQ multiplex PCR, yet TCRdb's version contains in-frame clones alone and is incomplete. This table has 300,000 to 400,000 clones, around 87% appearing once. Participants spanned ages roughly 18 to 95 years and resided in about two dozen US areas. With V trimmed by 3 bases and J by 2 bases, 2 bases remained unmatched. The CDR3 is 15 residues long. Germline lookup yields CDR1 SGHKS and CDR2 YYEKEE (reference sequence). The specimen sequenced was PBMCs or T cells enriched from blood (not recorded which). This chain links TRBV5-5 with TRBJ2-7, with TRBD2 matching 13 bases. This clonotype originated in a young woman with acute COVID-19. The CDR3 DNA sequence: TGTGCCAGCAGCTCCGGACTAGCGGGGGCCTACGAGCAGTACTTC. The encoded protein is CASSSGLAGAYEQYF.